Below, 32 T cell receptor beta chains from the same sample are listed, as sequenced in a study of T cell responses to AZD1222 COVID-19 vaccine. TCRdb keeps only in-frame clones here, not all; method: immunoSEQ multiplex PCR. The sample holds about 99,000 clones, about 89% seen once. The starting material was peripheral blood, obtained 28 days after the second AZD1222 dose. These receptors were obtained from an adult who received the AZD1222 COVID-19 vaccine.

The chain couples TRBV9 to TRBJ2-1, with 8 bases that match TRBD2. Germline trimming cut 4 bases from V and 1 base from J; bases unmatched to any gene: 7. Germline CDR1 is SGDLS and CDR2 is YYNGEE. This CDR3 comprises 16 residues. In DNA form, the CDR3 reads TGTGCCAGCAGCTCGCGGGGGGAGGGTTCCTACAATGAGCAGTTCTTC. This sequence encodes CASSSRGEGSYNEQFF. Looking up the rest from reference TRBV9 and TRBJ2-1 gives the full variable domain: DSGVTQTPKHLITATGQRVTLRCSPRSGDLSVYWYQQSLDQGLQFLIQYYNGEERAKGNILERFSAQQFPDLHSELNLSSLELGDSALYFCASSSRGEGSYNEQFFGPGTRLTVL.

The chain carries TRBV30 and TRBJ1-6; 7 bases map to TRBD1. J lost 8 bases, V lost 3 bases, and 7 bases had no gene match. Germline V CDR1 and CDR2: GTSNPN, SVGIG (reference sequence). The CDR3 totals 14 residues. The CDR3 DNA follows: TGTGCCTGGAGGACGACAGGGTCGGATTCACCCCTCCACTTT. Protein: CAWRTTGSDSPLHF.

This clone came up a few times. This sequence joins TRBV7-8 and TRBJ1-5; no reliable D call. V lost 6 bases, J lost 5 bases, and 20 bases lay in between. Germline V gene sequence: CDR1 SGHVS, CDR2 FQNEAQ. The CDR3 extends over 16 amino acids. The CDR3 DNA sequence: TGTGCCAGCAGATCCGAGGGAGAGGCGCTGGATCAGCCCCAGCATTTT. Amino acid sequence: CASRSEGEALDQPQHF.

This clone was recorded once. The genes are TRBV23-1 and TRBJ2-7; D may be TRBD1 or TRBD2 (5 bases each). TRBV23-1 is given ORF status, its function remaining uncertain. The V end lost 3 bases, the J end lost 3 bases, and 12 bases lay between the germline ends. This CDR3 has 14 amino acids. The DNA for the CDR3 is TGCGCCAGCAGTCAGGGTGGGACGGACTACGAGCAGTACTTC. Encoded protein: CASSQGGTDYEQYF.

The V and J genes are TRBV19 and TRBJ1-1; TRBD1 might be the D (6 bases). The CDR3 runs 16 residues. Deletions cut 6 bases from V and 1 base from J, with 18 bases between. Germline V lookup: CDR1 LNHDA, CDR2 SQIVND (reference sequence). The CDR3 here is CASSLGGGSPNTEAFF. CDR3 nucleotides: TGTGCCAGTAGCTTGGGTGGGGGCTCTCCGAACACTGAAGCTTTCTTT.

The V gene is TRBV4-1, the J gene TRBJ2-5; a weak D match, TRBD1 (5 bases). V was shortened by 4 bases and J by 4 bases, with 13 bases between the two germline ends. Germline V gene data show CDR1 as MGHRA and CDR2 as YSYEKL. This CDR3 has 14 residues. The CDR3 nucleotides are TGCGCCAGCAGCCTGAGACAGTGGGGAGAGACCCAGTACTTC. Its translation is CASSLRQWGETQYF.

This clone appeared once. This chain connects TRBV24-1 to TRBJ1-5, with TRBD1 matching 7 bases. The trim removed 4 bases at V and 6 bases at J, leaving 11 bases unmatched. The CDR3 contains 16 residues. Germline loops: CDR1 KGHDR, CDR2 SFDVKD. CDR3 in amino acids: CATSEGRQGGFQPQHF. CDR3 bases: TGTGCCACCAGTGAAGGGAGACAGGGAGGTTTTCAGCCCCAGCATTTT.

The rearrangement links TRBV9 to TRBJ2-7, with TRBD2 matching over 9 bases. CDR1 is SGDLS and CDR2 is YYNGEE in the germline V gene. V shed 5 bases, J shed 0 bases, and the junction held 12 bases outside the gene matches. This CDR3 comprises 17 residues. The chain's CDR3 is CASSGGGLADSSYEQYF. CDR3 nucleotides: TGTGCCAGCAGTGGAGGGGGACTAGCTGACAGCTCCTACGAGCAGTACTTC.

This clone was observed a handful of times. The chain combines TRBV28 with TRBJ2-7; TRBD1 might be the D (6 bases). The CDR3 spans 16 residues. Germline V gene data show CDR1 as MDHEN and CDR2 as SYDVKM. The V and J ends lost 4 bases and 0 bases respectively, with 16 bases between them. The CDR3 nucleotides are TGTGCCAGCAGTTCCTCACAGGCAGGGGCCTCCTACGAGCAGTACTTC. Translated: CASSSSQAGASYEQYF.

This rearrangement joins TRBV15 to TRBJ2-1, with TRBD2 matching over 13 bases. Trimming cost V 1 base and J 11 bases; bases outside gene matches: 8. Germline CDR1 is LNHNV and CDR2 is YYDKDF (reference sequence). The CDR3 runs 16 residues. CDR3 coding DNA: TGTGCCACCAGCAGAGCGGACACTAGCGGGAGGGCCAAGCAGTTCTTC. Translation: CATSRADTSGRAKQFF.

The J gene is TRBJ2-1, the V gene TRBV18, with 13 positions matching TRBD2. CDR3 size: 17 residues. Germline V gene sequence: CDR1 KGHSH, CDR2 LQKENI. Trimming removed 3 bases from V and 0 bases from J; junction bases left unmatched: 2. CDR3 protein: CASSPRTSGSSYNEQFF. The CDR3 nucleotides read TGTGCCAGCTCACCGAGGACTAGCGGGAGCTCCTACAATGAGCAGTTCTTC.

J is TRBJ1-4 and V is TRBV18; D ambiguous. Germline V gene sequence: CDR1 KGHSH, CDR2 LQKENI. This CDR3 is built from 15 residues. V shed 4 bases and J shed 0 bases, with 9 bases lying between them. The CDR3 loop reads CASSRDGATNEKLFF. Written as DNA, the CDR3 is TGTGCCAGCTCACGTGACGGTGCAACTAATGAAAAACTGTTTTTT.

This chain joins TRBV2 and TRBJ1-2, with a weak D call TRBD1 (6 bases). V lost 6 bases and J 6 bases, leaving 20 bases between the germline ends. Germline V CDR1 and CDR2: SNHLY, FYNNEI. CDR3 length: 15 residues. CDR3: CASRRTDPQLHGYTF. For the CDR3, the DNA is TGTGCCAGCAGACGGACAGATCCCCAGTTACATGGCTACACCTTC.

The rearrangement joins TRBV7-3 to TRBJ2-3; D ambiguous. This CDR3 is built from 16 residues. Germline CDR1 SGHTA, CDR2 FQGTGA. V lost 3 bases to trimming and J lost 3 bases, with 16 bases between them. The CDR3 DNA reads TGTGCCAGCAGCTTTGGCGCAGGTTCAGCAACAGATACGCAGTATTTT. Amino acid sequence: CASSFGAGSATDTQYF.

The CDR3 DNA is TGTGCCAGCAGAGGGGGGGGCACAGATACGCAGTATTTT. This translates into CASRGGGTDTQYF. The chain links TRBV2 to TRBJ2-3; D might be TRBD2 (7 bases). The length of the CDR3 is 13 residues. Germline V gene sequence: CDR1 SNHLY, CDR2 FYNNEI. The V gene lost 6 bases and the J gene lost 1 base, with 8 bases spanning the gap.

The chain uses TRBV11-2 and TRBJ2-2, with 7 nucleotides matching TRBD1. This CDR3 comprises 16 residues. The germline V gene encodes CDR1 SGHAT and CDR2 FQNNGV. The trim removed 5 bases at V and 7 bases at J, leaving 13 bases unmatched. The CDR3: CASSKVGRGQSGELFF. CDR3 coding DNA: TGTGCCAGCAGCAAGGTCGGTAGGGGGCAAAGCGGGGAGCTGTTTTTT.

V gene TRBV28 combines with J gene TRBJ2-1, with 7 bases fitting TRBD1. The CDR3 is 10 residues long. Unmatched junction bases numbered 1, after V lost 9 bases and J lost 8 bases. In germline, CDR1 is MDHEN, CDR2 SYDVKM. Here the CDR3 DNA reads TGTGCCAGAACAGGGGATGAGCAGTTCTTC. Translating gives CARTGDEQFF.

CDR3 DNA sequence: TGTGCCAGCAGGCCCTCAGGGGGAAATCAGCCCCAGCATTTT. This gives the protein CASRPSGGNQPQHF. J is TRBJ1-5 and V is TRBV2; 7 bases line up with TRBD1. Germline CDR1 is SNHLY and CDR2 is FYNNEI. V was pared by 6 bases and J by 4 bases, with 6 bases of the junction left unmatched. CDR3 size: 14 residues.

V usage is TRBV24-1 and J usage is TRBJ2-1; TRBD1 matches at 11 bases. V lost 6 bases and J lost 8; bases outside the gene matches: 2. This CDR3 comprises 13 residues. Germline lookup yields CDR1 KGHDR and CDR2 SFDVKD. Here the CDR3 DNA reads TGTGCCACCAGTCCGGGACAGGGGGATGAGCAGTTCTTC. This gives the protein CATSPGQGDEQFF.

The V gene is TRBV14, the J gene TRBJ2-7; a weak D match, TRBD2 (6 bases). Germline V lookup: CDR1 SGHDN, CDR2 FVKESK. The CDR3 length is 12 residues. The ends were cut back, 8 bases at V and 2 bases at J, with 10 bases in the middle. CDR3 protein: CASAGTAYEQYF. CDR3 coding DNA: TGTGCCAGCGCCGGGACTGCCTACGAGCAGTACTTC.

V usage is TRBV25-1 and J usage is TRBJ1-1, with a possible D match to TRBD1 (6 bases). The CDR3 is made up of 16 amino acids. Germline V gene lookup returns CDR1 MGHDK and CDR2 SYGVNS. The V and J ends lost 3 bases and 8 bases respectively, with 22 bases between them. The DNA of the CDR3 is TGTGCCAGCAGTGACTATGTTTTGTCAGGGGTGGGGGAAGCTTTCTTT. This sequence encodes CASSDYVLSGVGEAFF.

This chain joins TRBV10-3 and TRBJ2-3; 13 positions match TRBD2. The junction had 13 bases not matched to a gene; V was cut back by 10 bases and J by 0 bases. Germline V lookup: CDR1 ENHRY, CDR2 SYGVKD. This CDR3 comprises 18 residues. CDR3 coding DNA: TGTGCCAGCAGGACTAGCGGGAGTGCACCCTCTAGCACAGATACGCAGTATTTT. Translating it yields CASRTSGSAPSSTDTQYF.

This chain connects TRBV2 to TRBJ2-7; TRBD2 matches at 9 bases. Germline V gene lookup returns CDR1 SNHLY and CDR2 FYNNEI. The CDR3 totals 13 residues. With V trimmed by 10 bases and J by 4 bases, 8 bases remained unmatched. CDR3 coding DNA: TGTGCCACCAAGCGGGAGGCACCTTACGAGCAGTACTTC. It translates to CATKREAPYEQYF.

The chain links TRBV24-1 to TRBJ1-6; possible D gene TRBD1, 5 bases. Per germline, CDR1 KGHDR and CDR2 SFDVKD. The V end lost 3 bases, the J end lost 5 bases, and 16 bases lay between the germline ends. This CDR3 is built from 17 residues. CDR3 sequence (DNA): TGTGCCACCAGTGATAAAACCGGGACGGCCGATAATTCACCCCTCCACTTT. As protein: CATSDKTGTADNSPLHF.

J is TRBJ2-7 and V is TRBV30, with unresolved D. The CDR3 loop spans 12 amino acids. Germline values: CDR1 GTSNPN, CDR2 SVGIG (reference sequence). Trimming took 2 bases from V and 4 from J, leaving 9 bases between them. This CDR3 reads CAWSSGPYEQYF. In DNA, the CDR3 is TGTGCCTGGAGTTCTGGACCATACGAGCAGTACTTC.

V is TRBV6-2 or TRBV6-3 and J is TRBJ2-1; D uncertain. Germline CDR1 and CDR2: MNHEY and SVGEGT. This CDR3 is 10 amino acids long. The V gene lost 6 bases and the J gene lost 5 bases, with 2 bases spanning the gap. The CDR3 DNA follows: TGTGCCAGCAGCAACAATGAGCAGTTCTTC. It translates to CASSNNEQFF.

The chain has TRBV7-2 and TRBJ2-7; D unclear. V was cut by 0 bases and J by 1 base, with 7 bases left in between. CDR1 is SGHTA, CDR2 FQGNSA, per germline. The CDR3 consists of 14 residues. The DNA for the CDR3 is TGTGCCAGCAGCTTAGCGGTTTTATCCTACGAGCAGTACTTC. It encodes CASSLAVLSYEQYF.

The count of this clone is one. The junction shows a germline mismatch at one end, possibly a read error. The V call is TRBV7-2, the J call TRBJ1-2, with 8 bases identical to TRBD1. Germline V CDR1 and CDR2: SGHTA, FQGNSA. This CDR3 is built from 14 residues. This chain's CDR3 is CASSSTGQDPTICF. The DNA of the CDR3 is TGTGCCAGCAGCTCTACGGGACAGGATCCCACTATATGCTTC.

The V and J genes are TRBV3-1 (or the pseudogene TRBV3-2) and TRBJ2-7, with D perhaps TRBD2 (5 bases). Looked up from germline, CDR1 is LGHDT and CDR2 is YNNKEL (reference sequence). Trimming left V 7 bases short and J 13 bases short, with 20 bases between. This CDR3 comprises 12 residues. DNA of the CDR3: TGTGCCAGCACATCTGACGGGGTGCGTAGCTACTTC. It yields the protein CASTSDGVRSYF.

V and J are TRBV11-2 and TRBJ1-2; TRBD1 agrees at 7 bases. CDR1 is SGHAT and CDR2 is FQNNGV in the germline V gene. The CDR3 contains 13 residues. The V gene end was trimmed by 9 bases and the J gene end by 5 bases; junction bases not matched to a gene: 9. CDR3 DNA: TGTGCCAGTTACGACAGGGATAATTATGGCTACACCTTC. Protein: CASYDRDNYGYTF.

The gene calls are TRBV9 and TRBJ2-5; TRBD1 agrees at 11 bases. The germline gives CDR1 SGDLS, CDR2 YYNGEE. The CDR3 has 16 residues. Unmatched junction bases numbered 7, after V lost 4 bases and J lost 2 bases. The CDR3, as DNA: TGTGCCAGCAGCCCCCGGGACAGGGGGGGACAAGAGACCCAGTACTTC. It encodes CASSPRDRGGQETQYF.

This clone was observed once. The chain has TRBV10-3 and TRBJ2-3; D unresolved. This CDR3 contains 15 residues. Trimming shortened V by 5 bases and J by 3 bases, and 15 bases separated the two germline ends. The V gene's germline CDR1 is ENHRY and CDR2 SYGVKD. The CDR3 DNA is TGTGCCATCAGTCAGAGACCCTCCGCAACAGATACGCAGTATTTT. Its protein product is CAISQRPSATDTQYF.